This T cell receptor (beta chain) was identified in a study of blood T cell repertoires in COVID-19. Study-wide background: From the United States, Italy and Spain came samples of acute and convalescent COVID-19. Sample material is recorded as cDNA or gDNA derived from T cells, B-cell-depleted T cells, or PBMCs.

Trimming at V came to 3 bases and at J to 3 bases, leaving 5 bases not matched to a gene. This CDR3 region has 13 residues. Germline V gives CDR1 SQVTM, CDR2 ANQGSEA. Authors' processing steps: Amplification with reference gene primers provided the estimates of nucleated cell counts. Profiling relied on immunoSEQ multiplex PCR, and the TCRdb table lists in-frame clones only, not all of them. V and J calls and clone size come straight from that table; D and trimming were deduced from the DNA. The table lists about 110,000 clones, roughly four fifths of them singletons. The V call is TRBV29-1, the J call TRBJ2-7; 7 bases are shared with TRBD2. The sample taken for sequencing was peripheral blood. This sequence originates from a man in his 70s with acute or convalescent COVID-19. The CDR3 DNA reads as TGCAGCGTTGACGGGGGGTCGGTCTACGAGCAGTACTTC. Translation gives CSVDGGSVYEQYF.